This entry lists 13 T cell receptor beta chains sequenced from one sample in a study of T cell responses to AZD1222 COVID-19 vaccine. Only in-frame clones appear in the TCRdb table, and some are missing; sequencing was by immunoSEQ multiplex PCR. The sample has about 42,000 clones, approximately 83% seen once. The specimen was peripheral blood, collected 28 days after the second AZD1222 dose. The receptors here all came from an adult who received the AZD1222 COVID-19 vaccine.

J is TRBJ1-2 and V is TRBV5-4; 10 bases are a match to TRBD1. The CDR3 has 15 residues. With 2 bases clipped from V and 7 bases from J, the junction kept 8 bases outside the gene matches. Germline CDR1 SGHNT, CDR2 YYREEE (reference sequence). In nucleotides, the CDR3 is TGTGCCAGCAGCTTAGGGGACAGGGGTAGCGGTGGCTACACCTTC. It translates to CASSLGDRGSGGYTF.

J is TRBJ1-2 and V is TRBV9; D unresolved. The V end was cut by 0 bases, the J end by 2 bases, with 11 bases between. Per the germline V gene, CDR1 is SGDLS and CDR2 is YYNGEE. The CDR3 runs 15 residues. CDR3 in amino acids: CASSVGQGTNYGYTF. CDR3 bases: TGTGCCAGCAGCGTAGGTCAAGGAACCAACTATGGCTACACCTTC.

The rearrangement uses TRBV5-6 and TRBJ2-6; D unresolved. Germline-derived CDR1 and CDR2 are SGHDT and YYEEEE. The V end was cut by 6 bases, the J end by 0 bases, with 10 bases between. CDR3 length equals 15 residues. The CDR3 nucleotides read TGTGCCAGCAACCGCCCCCGCTCTGGGGCCAACGTCCTGACTTTC. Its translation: CASNRPRSGANVLTF.

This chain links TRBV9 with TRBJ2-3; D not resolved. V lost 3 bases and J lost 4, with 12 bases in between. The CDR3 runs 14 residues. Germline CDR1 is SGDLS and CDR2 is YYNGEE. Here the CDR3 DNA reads TGTGCCAGCAGCGAGGGTCCCGGCGCAGATACGCAGTATTTT. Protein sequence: CASSEGPGADTQYF.

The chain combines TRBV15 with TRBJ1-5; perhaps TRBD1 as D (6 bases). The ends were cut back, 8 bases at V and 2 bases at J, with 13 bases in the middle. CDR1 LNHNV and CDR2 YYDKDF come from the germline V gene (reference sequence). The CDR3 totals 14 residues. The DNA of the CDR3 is TGTGCCACCCACCTGGGGGCGGGCAATCAGCCCCAGCATTTT. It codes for CATHLGAGNQPQHF.

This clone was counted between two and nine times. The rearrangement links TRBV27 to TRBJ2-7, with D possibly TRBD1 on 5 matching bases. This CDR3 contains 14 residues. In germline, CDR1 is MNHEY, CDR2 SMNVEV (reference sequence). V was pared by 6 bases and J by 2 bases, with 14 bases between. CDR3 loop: CASSHRRPPYEQYF. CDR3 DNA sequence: TGTGCCAGCAGCCACAGGCGGCCCCCCTACGAGCAGTACTTC.

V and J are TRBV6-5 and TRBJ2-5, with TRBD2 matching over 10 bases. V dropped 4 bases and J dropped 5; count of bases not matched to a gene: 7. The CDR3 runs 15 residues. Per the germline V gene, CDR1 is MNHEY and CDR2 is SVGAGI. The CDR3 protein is CASSSRTSGRETQYF. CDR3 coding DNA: TGTGCCAGCAGTTCCCGGACTAGCGGAAGGGAGACCCAGTACTTC.

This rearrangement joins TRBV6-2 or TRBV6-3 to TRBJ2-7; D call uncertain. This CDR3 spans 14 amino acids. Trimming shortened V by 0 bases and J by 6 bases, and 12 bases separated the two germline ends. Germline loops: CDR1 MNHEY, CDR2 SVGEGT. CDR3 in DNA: TGTGCCAGCAGTTACTCGTCCGGACGGAGCGAGCAGTACTTC. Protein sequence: CASSYSSGRSEQYF.

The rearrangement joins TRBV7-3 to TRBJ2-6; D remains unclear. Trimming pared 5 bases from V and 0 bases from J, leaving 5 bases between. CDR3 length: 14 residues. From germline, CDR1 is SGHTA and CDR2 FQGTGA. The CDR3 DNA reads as TGTGCCAGCAGCCTCAGCTCTGGGGCCAACGTCCTGACTTTC. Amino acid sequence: CASSLSSGANVLTF.

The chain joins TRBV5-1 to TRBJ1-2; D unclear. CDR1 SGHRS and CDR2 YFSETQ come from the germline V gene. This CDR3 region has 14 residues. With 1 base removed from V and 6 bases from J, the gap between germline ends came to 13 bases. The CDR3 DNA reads TGCGCCAGCAGCTTGATTGGTGGTACTAATGGCTACACCTTC. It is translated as CASSLIGGTNGYTF.

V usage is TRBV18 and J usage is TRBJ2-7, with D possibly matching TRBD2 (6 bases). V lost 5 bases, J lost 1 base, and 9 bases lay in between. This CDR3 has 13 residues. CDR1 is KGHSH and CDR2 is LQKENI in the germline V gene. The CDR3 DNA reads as TGTGCCAGCTCAGGGCGGGATTCCTACGAGCAGTACTTC. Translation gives CASSGRDSYEQYF.

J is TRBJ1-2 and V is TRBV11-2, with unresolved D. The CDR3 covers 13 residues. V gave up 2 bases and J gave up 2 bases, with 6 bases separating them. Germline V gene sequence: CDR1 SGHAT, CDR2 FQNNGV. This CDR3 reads CASSLQGNYGYTF. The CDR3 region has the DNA TGTGCCAGCAGCTTACAAGGGAACTATGGCTACACCTTC.

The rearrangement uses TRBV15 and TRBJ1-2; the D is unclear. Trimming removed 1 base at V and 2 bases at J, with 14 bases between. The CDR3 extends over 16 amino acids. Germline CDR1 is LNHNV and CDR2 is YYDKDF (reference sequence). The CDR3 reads CATSRVGRTYNYGYTF. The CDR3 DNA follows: TGTGCCACCAGCAGAGTCGGCAGAACTTACAACTATGGCTACACCTTC.